This TCR beta chain stems from a study of beta chain features in type 1 diabetes. General study points: Researchers report that Type 1 diabetes patients had moderately but significantly shorter TCRB CDR3s across all four CD4+ subsets.

Expressed TCRB transcripts were sequenced because the isolated RNA had all been reverse transcribed beforehand. The table came from immunoSEQ multiplex PCR; TCRdb's copy has only in-frame clones and leaves some out. This table has 200,000 to 250,000 clones, more than 11% appearing once. Worth noting for this clone: What it recognizes is unknown.

The source material was naive CD4+ T cells from blood. The source of this sequence is a man younger than 40 with type 1 diabetes.

DNA of the CDR3: TGTGCTAGTGGTACGACAGGGAACGGCGGGGAGCTGTTTTTT. Amino acid sequence: CASGTTGNGGELFF. V usage is TRBV12-5 and J usage is TRBJ2-2, with TRBD1 identical over 7 bases. CDR3 size: 14 residues. Looked up from germline, CDR1 is LGHNT and CDR2 is FRNRAP. The ends lost 5 bases at V and 7 bases at J; junction bases unmatched: 7.